The present TCR beta chain was sequenced within a study of blood T cell repertoires in COVID-19. The CDR3 runs 15 residues. With 5 bases removed from V and 8 bases from J, the gap between germline ends came to 18 bases. CDR1 and CDR2 (germline): MDHEN, SYDVKM. Measured with immunoSEQ multiplex PCR; TCRdb has only the in-frame clones, and not every one. The profile shows around 70,000 clones, about four fifths of them singletons. The sample taken for sequencing was peripheral blood. The receptor comes from a man aged 65-85 years who had recovered from COVID-19. V is TRBV28 and J is TRBJ1-4, with D hard to call. CDR3 DNA: TGTGCCAGCAGTCTCGCCGGGTTCTCTAGGGAAAAACTGTTTTTT. Residues: CASSLAGFSREKLFF.